This T cell receptor (beta chain) emerged from a study of yellow fever vaccine responses in identical twins. For this clonotype: Its antigen is undetermined.

Study findings and constraints: Twins' T cell vaccine responses reportedly looked partly convergent, partly personalized.

This CDR3 region has 15 residues. CDR1 and CDR2 (germline): SQVTM, ANQGSEA. The V gene end was trimmed by 5 bases and the J gene end by 6 bases; junction bases not matched to a gene: 11. Each CDR3 protein gets one entry after TCRdb re-called the RT-PCR reads with MiXCR. The sample includes roughly 4,800 distinct CDR3 sequences, about two thirds seen only once; the top ten take about 1.8%. The TCR was taken from a woman aged 18-29 years who received the yellow fever vaccine. Sample: T cells from blood (PBMCs), unsorted or a sorted subset (not recorded which), taken before or after yellow fever vaccination (not recorded which). This chain uses TRBV29-1 with TRBJ2-3; 10 positions match TRBD2. CDR3 sequence: CSVTLAGDYVDTQYF. In nucleotides, the CDR3 is TGCAGCGTTACTCTAGCGGGAGATTACGTTGATACGCAGTATTTT.